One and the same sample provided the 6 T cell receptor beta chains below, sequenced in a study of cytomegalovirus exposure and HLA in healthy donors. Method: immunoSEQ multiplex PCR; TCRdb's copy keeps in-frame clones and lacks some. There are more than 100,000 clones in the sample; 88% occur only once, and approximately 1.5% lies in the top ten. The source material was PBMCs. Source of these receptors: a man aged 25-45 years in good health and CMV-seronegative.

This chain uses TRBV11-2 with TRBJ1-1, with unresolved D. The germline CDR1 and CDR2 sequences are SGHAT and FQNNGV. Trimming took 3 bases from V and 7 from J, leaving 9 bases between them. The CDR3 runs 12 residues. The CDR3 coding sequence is TGTGCCAGCAGCTTCCGGGGTGTTGAAGCTTTCTTT. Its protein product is CASSFRGVEAFF.

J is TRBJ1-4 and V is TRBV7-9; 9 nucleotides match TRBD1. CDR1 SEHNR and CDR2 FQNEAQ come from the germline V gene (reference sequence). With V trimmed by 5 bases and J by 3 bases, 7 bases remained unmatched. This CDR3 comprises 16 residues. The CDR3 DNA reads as TGTGCCAGCAGCGTAGGGGGGACAGGGCCTAATGAAAAACTGTTTTTT. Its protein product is CASSVGGTGPNEKLFF.

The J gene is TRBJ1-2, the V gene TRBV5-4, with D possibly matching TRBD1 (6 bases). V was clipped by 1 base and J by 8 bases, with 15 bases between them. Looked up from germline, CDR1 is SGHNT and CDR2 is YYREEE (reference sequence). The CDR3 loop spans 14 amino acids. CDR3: CASSLFSQGRGYTF. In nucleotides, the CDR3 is TGTGCCAGCAGCTTGTTCTCCCAGGGGCGAGGCTACACCTTC.

The CDR3 spells CASSYLPGDGYEQFF. The CDR3, as DNA: TGTGCCAGCAGTTACCTCCCGGGAGATGGGTATGAGCAGTTCTTC. The chain joins TRBV6-5 to TRBJ2-1; tentatively, D is TRBD2 (6 bases). Germline lookup yields CDR1 MNHEY and CDR2 SVGAGI. V lost 2 bases and J 8 bases, leaving 16 bases between the germline ends. The CDR3 is 15 residues long.

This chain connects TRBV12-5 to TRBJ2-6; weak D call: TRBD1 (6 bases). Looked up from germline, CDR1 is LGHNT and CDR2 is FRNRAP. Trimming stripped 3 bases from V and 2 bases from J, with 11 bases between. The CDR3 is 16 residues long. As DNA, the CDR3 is TGTGCTAGTGGTTTAAACCCAGGGGCTGGGGCCAACGTCCTGACTTTC. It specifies CASGLNPGAGANVLTF.

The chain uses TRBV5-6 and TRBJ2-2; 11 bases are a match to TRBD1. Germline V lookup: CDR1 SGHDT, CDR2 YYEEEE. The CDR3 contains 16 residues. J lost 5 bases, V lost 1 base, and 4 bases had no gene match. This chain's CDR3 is CASSLPGQGVTGELFF. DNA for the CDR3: TGTGCCAGCAGCTTGCCGGGACAGGGGGTGACCGGGGAGCTGTTTTTT.